The sequence of this TCR beta chain was determined in a study of regulatory T cells in long-lasting Graves disease. The time point denotes: newly diagnosed GD, antithyroid drugs for less than 3 months. RNA extracted from PBMCs served as the sequencing template. Patient provenance is recorded as an endocrinology department in Xi'an, China. In this sample, this clonotype turned up once. As yet, its antigen is unknown. The CDR3 consists of 15 residues. Trimming removed 3 bases from V and 7 bases from J, with 20 bases in between. Germline lookup yields CDR1 SGHRS and CDR2 YFSETQ. Study-wide results and caveats: Newly diagnosed patients had higher TCR diversity than persistent Graves' patients did.

CDR3-region Arm-PCR and iRepertoire HTBI primers produced the TCR beta libraries. Via MiXCR, TCRdb re-called the multiplex PCR reads, giving one row per CDR3 protein. Here the sample spans 350,000 to 450,000 distinct CDR3 sequences, 15% being singletons. The data were also submitted as part of a second study, on T cells in Graves' hyperthyroidism and ophthalmopathy.

J is TRBJ2-7 and V is TRBV5-1; D gene uncertain. The specimen comprised peripheral blood mononuclear cells (PBMCs), sampled at new diagnosis, from a patient treated with antithyroid drugs. This TCR derives from a woman aged 40 to 49 with Graves disease. CDR3 nucleotides: TGCGCCAGCAGCTCCCGGGCTCCCTCGGGCAATGAGCAGTACTTC. Protein product: CASSSRAPSGNEQYF.